This TCR beta chain was sequenced during a study of human T cells and chemical hapten exposure. In this sample, this clonotype turned up a few times. Time point described: pre-sensitization, week 0. Indicated treatment: therapeutic diphenylcyclopropenone sensitization with weekly scalp DPC. Individual cDNA molecules had unique molecular identifiers attached to them by the library. In the source study's methods: With a range of roughly 23,224 to 690,600, the median per sample was around 97,000 TCRs. From the RACE reads, TCRdb called clonotypes with MiXCR, one entry per CDR3 protein. TCRdb, not the original authors, processed these V and J calls. Altogether about 120,000 distinct CDR3 sequences are present, roughly 14% being singletons, with the ten largest covering about 3%. Germline CDR1 MNHEY, CDR2 SMNVEV (reference sequence). The ends lost 5 bases at V and 9 bases at J; junction bases unmatched: 16. This CDR3 is 17 amino acids long.

Here the sequenced sample was whole blood, taken in connection with sensitization to the hapten diphenylcyclopropenone (DPC). The rearrangement links TRBV27 to TRBJ2-3; TRBD2 aligns across 11 bases. This receptor was identified in a woman under 30 with alopecia areata. Some clones in this sample may be carry-over from other donors' samples. The CDR3 DNA reads TGTGCCAGCAGTCCCGTGGTCACTAGCGGGGGTACGGGGACGCAGTATTTT. Translation: CASSPVVTSGGTGTQYF.